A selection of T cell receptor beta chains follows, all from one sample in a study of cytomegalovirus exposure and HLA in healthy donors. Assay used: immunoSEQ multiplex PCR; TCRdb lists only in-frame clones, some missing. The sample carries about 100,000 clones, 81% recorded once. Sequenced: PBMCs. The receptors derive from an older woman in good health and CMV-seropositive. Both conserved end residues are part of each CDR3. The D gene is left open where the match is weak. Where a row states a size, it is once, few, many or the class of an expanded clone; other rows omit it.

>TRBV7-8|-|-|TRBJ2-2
CASSFYFNTGELFF
TGTGCCAGCAGCTTTTACTTTAACACCGGGGAGCTGTTTTTT
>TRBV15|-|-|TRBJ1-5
CATSRVMQGYGQPQHF
TGTGCCACCAGCAGAGTTATGCAGGGCTATGGACAGCCCCAGCATTTT
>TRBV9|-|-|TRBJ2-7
CASSPYPSRGEEQYF
TGTGCCAGCAGCCCCTATCCTAGCCGCGGAGAAGAGCAGTACTTC
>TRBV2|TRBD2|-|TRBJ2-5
CASSTRLAGFQETQYF
TGTGCCAGCAGTACTCGACTAGCGGGGTTCCAAGAGACCCAGTACTTC
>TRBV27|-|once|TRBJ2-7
CASSLPGRGIYEQYF
TGTGCCAGCAGTTTACCCGGTAGGGGGATCTACGAGCAGTACTTC
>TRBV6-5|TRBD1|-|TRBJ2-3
CASTQQGGVTDTQYF
TGTGCCAGCACCCAACAAGGGGGCGTCACAGATACGCAGTATTTT
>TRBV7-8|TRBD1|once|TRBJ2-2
CASSAGTGRTGELFF
TGTGCCAGCAGCGCCGGGACAGGGAGGACCGGGGAGCTGTTTTTT
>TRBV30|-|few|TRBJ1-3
CAWGAKGNTIYF
TGTGCCTGGGGGGCCAAAGGAAACACCATATATTTT
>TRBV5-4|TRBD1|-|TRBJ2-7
CASRLLGQGPEQYF
TGTGCCAGCAGATTGCTGGGACAGGGGCCCGAGCAGTACTTC
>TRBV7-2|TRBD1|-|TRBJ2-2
CASSSRQGGTGELFF
TGTGCCAGCAGCTCACGACAGGGTGGGACCGGGGAGCTGTTTTTT
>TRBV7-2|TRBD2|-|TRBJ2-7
CASSFLAGGSPEQYF
TGTGCCAGCAGCTTTCTAGCGGGAGGATCCCCCGAGCAGTACTTC
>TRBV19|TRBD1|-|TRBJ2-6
CASRHPGQGTSGANVLTF
TGTGCCAGTAGACATCCGGGACAGGGTACATCTGGGGCCAACGTCCTGACTTTC
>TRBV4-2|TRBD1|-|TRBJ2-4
CASSQGRAGGEQIQYF
TGTGCCAGCAGCCAAGGGCGGGCAGGGGGTGAACAAATTCAGTACTTC
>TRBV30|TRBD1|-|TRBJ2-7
CAWIPDRGGLMGHEQYF
TGTGCCTGGATTCCTGACAGGGGGGGATTGATGGGCCACGAGCAGTACTTC
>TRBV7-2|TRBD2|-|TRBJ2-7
CASTRTSGSYEQYF
TGTGCCAGCACCCGGACTAGCGGGAGTTACGAGCAGTACTTC
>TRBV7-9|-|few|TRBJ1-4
CASSLVTDHEKLFF
TGTGCCAGCAGCTTAGTGACAGACCACGAAAAACTGTTTTTT
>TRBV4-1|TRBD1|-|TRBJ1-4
CASSPNGGGLNEKLFF
TGCGCCAGCAGCCCGAACGGAGGGGGCCTTAATGAAAAACTGTTTTTT
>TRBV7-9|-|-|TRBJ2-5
CASSSSTGQETQYF
TGTGCCAGCAGCTCCTCGACGGGCCAAGAGACCCAGTACTTC
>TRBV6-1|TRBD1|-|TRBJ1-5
CASRARDRVREPQHF
TGTGCCAGCAGGGCCCGTGACAGGGTTAGAGAGCCCCAGCATTTT
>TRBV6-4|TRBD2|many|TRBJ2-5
CASSEAGGPSETQYF
TGTGCCAGCAGTGAAGCGGGAGGGCCCTCGGAGACCCAGTACTTC
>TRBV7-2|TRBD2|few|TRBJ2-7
CASSLLAGAYEQYF
TGTGCCAGCAGCTTATTAGCGGGAGCGTACGAGCAGTACTTC
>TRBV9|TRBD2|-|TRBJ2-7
CASSGWEGAYEQYF
TGTGCCAGCTCGGGATGGGAGGGAGCCTACGAGCAGTACTTC
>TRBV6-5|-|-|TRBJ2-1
CATSPPGGRNEQFF
TGTGCCACCAGTCCCCCTGGAGGGAGGAATGAGCAGTTCTTC
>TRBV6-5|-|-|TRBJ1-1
CASSQGGEAFF
TGTGCCAGCAGTCAGGGCGGTGAAGCTTTCTTT
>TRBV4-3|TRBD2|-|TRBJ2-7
CASSQVGRLAGKYEQYF
TGCGCCAGCAGCCAAGTGGGGAGACTAGCGGGAAAGTACGAGCAGTACTTC
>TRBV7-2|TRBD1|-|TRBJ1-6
CASSFRQGMTYNSPLHF
TGTGCCAGCAGCTTCAGACAGGGAATGACTTATAATTCACCCCTCCACTTT
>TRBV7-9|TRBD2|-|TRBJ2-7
CASSLGGGGPSYEQYF
TGTGCCAGCAGCTTAGGAGGCGGGGGGCCCTCCTACGAGCAGTACTTC